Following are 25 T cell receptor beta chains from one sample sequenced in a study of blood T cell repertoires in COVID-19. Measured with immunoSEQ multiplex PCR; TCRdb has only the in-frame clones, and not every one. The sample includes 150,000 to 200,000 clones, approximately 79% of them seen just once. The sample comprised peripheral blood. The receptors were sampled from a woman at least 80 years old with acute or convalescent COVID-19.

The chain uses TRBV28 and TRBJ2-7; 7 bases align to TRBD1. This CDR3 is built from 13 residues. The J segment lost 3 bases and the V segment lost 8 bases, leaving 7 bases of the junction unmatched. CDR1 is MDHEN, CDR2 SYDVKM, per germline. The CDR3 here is CASQRQGVYEQYF. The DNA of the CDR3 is TGTGCCAGCCAGCGACAGGGAGTCTACGAGCAGTACTTC.

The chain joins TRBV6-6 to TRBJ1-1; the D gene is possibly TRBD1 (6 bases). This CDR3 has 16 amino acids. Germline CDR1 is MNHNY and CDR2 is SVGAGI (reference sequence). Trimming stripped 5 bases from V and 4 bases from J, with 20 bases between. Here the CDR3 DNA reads TGTGCCAGCAGTCGAAAGGGGGACGGCCGGGGCACTGAAGCTTTCTTT. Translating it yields CASSRKGDGRGTEAFF.

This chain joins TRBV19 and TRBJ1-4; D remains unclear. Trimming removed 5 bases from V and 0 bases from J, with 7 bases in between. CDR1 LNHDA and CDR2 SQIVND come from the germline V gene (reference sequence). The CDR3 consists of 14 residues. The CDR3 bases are TGTGCCAGTAGTCCCGAGGCAACTAATGAAAAACTGTTTTTT. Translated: CASSPEATNEKLFF.

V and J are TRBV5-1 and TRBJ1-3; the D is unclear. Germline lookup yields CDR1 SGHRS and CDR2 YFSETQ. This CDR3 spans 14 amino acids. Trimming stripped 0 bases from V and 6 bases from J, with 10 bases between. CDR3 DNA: TGCGCCAGCAGCTTGGATCCTGTAGAAAACACCATATATTTT. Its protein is CASSLDPVENTIYF.

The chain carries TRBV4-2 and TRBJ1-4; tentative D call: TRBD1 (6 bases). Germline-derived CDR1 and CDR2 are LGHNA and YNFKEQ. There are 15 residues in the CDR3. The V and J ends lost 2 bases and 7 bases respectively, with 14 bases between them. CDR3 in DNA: TGTGCCAGCAGCCAACCGCAGGGGAAGAGTGAAAAACTGTTTTTT. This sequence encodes CASSQPQGKSEKLFF.

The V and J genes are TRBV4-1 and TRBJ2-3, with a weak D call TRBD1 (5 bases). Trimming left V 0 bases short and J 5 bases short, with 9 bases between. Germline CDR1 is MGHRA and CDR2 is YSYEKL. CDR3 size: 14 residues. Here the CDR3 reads CASSQDRAVDTQYF. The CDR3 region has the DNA TGCGCCAGCAGCCAAGACAGGGCTGTAGATACGCAGTATTTT.

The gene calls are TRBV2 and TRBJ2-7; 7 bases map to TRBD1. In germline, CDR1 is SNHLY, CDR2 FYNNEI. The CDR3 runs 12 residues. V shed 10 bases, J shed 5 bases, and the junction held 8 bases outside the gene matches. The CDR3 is CATATGTHEQYF. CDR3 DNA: TGTGCCACCGCGACAGGGACCCACGAGCAGTACTTC.

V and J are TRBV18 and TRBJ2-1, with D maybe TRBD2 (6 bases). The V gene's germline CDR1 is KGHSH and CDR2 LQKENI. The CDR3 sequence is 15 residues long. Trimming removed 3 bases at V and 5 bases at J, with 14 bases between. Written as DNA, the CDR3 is TGTGCCAGCTCACCGTTCTCCGGGAGCCACAATGAGCAGTTCTTC. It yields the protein CASSPFSGSHNEQFF.

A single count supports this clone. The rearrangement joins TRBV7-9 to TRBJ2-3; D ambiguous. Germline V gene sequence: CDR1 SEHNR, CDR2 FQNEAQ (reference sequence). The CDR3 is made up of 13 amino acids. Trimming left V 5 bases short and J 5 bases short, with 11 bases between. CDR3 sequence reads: CASSIRPVDTQYF. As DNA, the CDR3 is TGTGCCAGCAGCATACGCCCGGTAGATACGCAGTATTTT.

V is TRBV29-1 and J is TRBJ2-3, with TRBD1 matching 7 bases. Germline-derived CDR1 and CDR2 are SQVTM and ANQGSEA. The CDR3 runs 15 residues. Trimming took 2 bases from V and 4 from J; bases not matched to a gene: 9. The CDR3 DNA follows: TGCAGCGTTGAACTCGGACAGGTATTGGCAGATACGCAGTATTTT. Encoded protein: CSVELGQVLADTQYF.

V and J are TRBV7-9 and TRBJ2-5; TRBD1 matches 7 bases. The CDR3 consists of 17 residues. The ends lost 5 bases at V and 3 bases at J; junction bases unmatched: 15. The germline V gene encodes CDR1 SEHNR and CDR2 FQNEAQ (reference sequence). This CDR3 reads CASSARSSGTDKETQYF. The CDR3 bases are TGTGCCAGCAGCGCCAGAAGTTCCGGGACAGATAAAGAGACCCAGTACTTC.

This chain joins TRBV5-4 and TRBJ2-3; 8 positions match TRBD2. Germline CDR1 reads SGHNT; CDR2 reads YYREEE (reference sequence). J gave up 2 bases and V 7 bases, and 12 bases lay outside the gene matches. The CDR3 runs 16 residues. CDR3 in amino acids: CASSRAGDTYTDTQYF. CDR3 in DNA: TGTGCCAGCTCCCGAGCGGGGGATACGTACACAGATACGCAGTATTTT.

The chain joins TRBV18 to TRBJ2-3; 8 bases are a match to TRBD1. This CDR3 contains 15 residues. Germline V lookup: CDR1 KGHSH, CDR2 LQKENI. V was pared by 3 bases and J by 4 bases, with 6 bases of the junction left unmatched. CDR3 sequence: CASSPRQGRSDTQYF. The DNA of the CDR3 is TGTGCCAGCTCACCTCGACAGGGGAGGTCAGATACGCAGTATTTT.

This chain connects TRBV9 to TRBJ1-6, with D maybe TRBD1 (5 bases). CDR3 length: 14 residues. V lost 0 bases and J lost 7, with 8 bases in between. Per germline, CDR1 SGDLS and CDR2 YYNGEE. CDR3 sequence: CASSVEDNNSPLHF. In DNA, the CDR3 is TGTGCCAGCAGCGTAGAGGACAACAATTCACCCCTCCACTTT.

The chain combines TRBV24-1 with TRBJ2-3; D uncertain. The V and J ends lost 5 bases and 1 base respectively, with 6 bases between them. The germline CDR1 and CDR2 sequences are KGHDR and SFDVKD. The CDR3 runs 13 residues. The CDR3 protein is CATSGGGTDTQYF. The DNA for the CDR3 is TGTGCCACCAGTGGTGGAGGCACAGATACGCAGTATTTT.

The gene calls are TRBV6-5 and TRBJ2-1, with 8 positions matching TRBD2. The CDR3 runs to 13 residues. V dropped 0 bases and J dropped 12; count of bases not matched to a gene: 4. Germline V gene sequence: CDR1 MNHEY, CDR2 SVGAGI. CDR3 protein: CASSYSRLAGQFF. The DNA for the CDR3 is TGTGCCAGCAGTTACTCGAGGCTAGCGGGGCAGTTCTTC.

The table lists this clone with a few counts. The CDR3 nucleotides read TGTGCCAGCAACTTACCGGGACTAGCGGGAGGATCGTGGCAGTACTTC. It yields the protein CASNLPGLAGGSWQYF. This chain connects TRBV28 to TRBJ2-7; 15 nucleotides agree with TRBD2. Germline values: CDR1 MDHEN, CDR2 SYDVKM. The CDR3 runs 16 residues. With 7 bases clipped from V and 9 bases from J, the junction kept 13 bases outside the gene matches.

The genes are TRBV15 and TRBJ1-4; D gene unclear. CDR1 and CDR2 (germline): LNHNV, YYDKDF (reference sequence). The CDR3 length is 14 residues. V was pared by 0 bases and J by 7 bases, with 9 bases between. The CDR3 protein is CATSRDPSGEKLFF. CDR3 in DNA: TGTGCCACCAGCAGAGATCCCTCCGGTGAAAAACTGTTTTTT.

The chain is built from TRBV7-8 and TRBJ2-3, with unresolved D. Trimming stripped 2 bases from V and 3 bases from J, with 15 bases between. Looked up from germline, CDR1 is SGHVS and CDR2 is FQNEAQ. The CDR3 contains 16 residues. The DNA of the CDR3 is TGTGCCAGCAGCTTAATGTTGGTGGGCTCGACAGATACGCAGTATTTT. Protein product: CASSLMLVGSTDTQYF.

The DNA for the CDR3 is TGTGCCAGCAGCCATGAATTGACTAGCATAGAGACCCAGTACTTC. Its protein is CASSHELTSIETQYF. The V call is TRBV6-6, the J call TRBJ2-5; 7 positions match TRBD2. Germline lookup yields CDR1 MNHNY and CDR2 SVGAGI (reference sequence). Unmatched junction bases numbered 11, after V lost 6 bases and J lost 4 bases. This CDR3 is built from 15 residues.

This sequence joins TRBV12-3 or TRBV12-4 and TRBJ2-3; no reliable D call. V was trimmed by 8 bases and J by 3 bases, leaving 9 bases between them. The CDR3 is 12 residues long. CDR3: CASSRLTDTQYF. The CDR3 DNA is TGTGCCAGCTCCAGACTGACAGATACGCAGTATTTT.

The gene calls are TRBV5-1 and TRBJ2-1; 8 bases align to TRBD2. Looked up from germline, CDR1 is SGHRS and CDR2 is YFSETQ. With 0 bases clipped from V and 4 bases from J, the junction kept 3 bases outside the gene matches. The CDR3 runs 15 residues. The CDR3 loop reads CASSLVAGSYNEQFF. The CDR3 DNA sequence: TGCGCCAGCAGCTTGGTAGCGGGAAGTTACAATGAGCAGTTCTTC.

The DNA of the CDR3 is TGTGCCAGCAGTTCCCCACCAGACAGTGACGAGCAGTACTTC. Protein: CASSSPPDSDEQYF. The chain uses TRBV6-1 and TRBJ2-7; TRBD1 might be the D (5 bases). The V end lost 5 bases, the J end lost 5 bases, and 16 bases lay between the germline ends. Germline CDR1 MNHNS, CDR2 SASEGT. CDR3 length: 14 residues.

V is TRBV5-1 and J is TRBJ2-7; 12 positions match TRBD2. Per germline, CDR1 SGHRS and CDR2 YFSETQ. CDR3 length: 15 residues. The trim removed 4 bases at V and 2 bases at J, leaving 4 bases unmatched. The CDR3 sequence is CASSPLAGGTYEQYF. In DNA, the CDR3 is TGCGCCAGCAGCCCCCTAGCGGGAGGGACCTACGAGCAGTACTTC.

The CDR3 DNA follows: TGTGCGTCAGGGGAAAACTCCTACGAGCAGTACTTC. This translates into CASGENSYEQYF. The V and J genes are TRBV27 and TRBJ2-7; D perhaps matches TRBD1 (6 bases). Looked up from germline, CDR1 is MNHEY and CDR2 is SMNVEV (reference sequence). The CDR3 runs to 12 residues.